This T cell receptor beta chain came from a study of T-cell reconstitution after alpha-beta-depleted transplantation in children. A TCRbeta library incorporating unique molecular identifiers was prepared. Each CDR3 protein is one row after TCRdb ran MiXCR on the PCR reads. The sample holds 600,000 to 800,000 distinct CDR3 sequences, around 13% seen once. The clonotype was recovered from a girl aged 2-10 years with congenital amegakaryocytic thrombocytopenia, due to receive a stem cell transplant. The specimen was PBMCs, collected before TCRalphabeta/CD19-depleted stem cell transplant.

The CDR3 protein is CSAPRGGSSYNSPLHF. The CDR3 nucleotides read TGCAGTGCCCCAAGGGGGGGGAGCTCCTATAATTCACCCCTCCACTTT. The chain has TRBV20-1 and TRBJ1-6; a weak D match, TRBD1 (6 bases). V lost 6 bases, J lost 0 bases, and 15 bases lay in between. The CDR3 covers 16 residues. Germline lookup yields CDR1 DFQATT and CDR2 SNEGSKA (reference sequence).